These 10 T cell receptor beta chains share one sample of origin, sequenced in a study of tumor-infiltrating lymphocytes in primary liver carcinoma. With a constant-region primer, TCR beta cDNA was made from approximately 500 ng of total RNA. Library construction for TCR beta comprised three nested multiplex PCR rounds performed with slightly modified ARM-PCR. Rounds one and two of PCR, each of 10 to 11 cycles, were primed with TRBV1-TRBV30 forward primers and a C-beta reverse primer. TCRdb redid the calling of the multiplex PCR reads with MiXCR, one entry per CDR3 protein. Among approximately 300,000 distinct CDR3 sequences listed, roughly 60% were seen once. Blood RNA originated from unsorted whole blood, with germline DNA additionally extracted. The sequenced sample was peripheral blood. These TCRs come from a man aged 35 to 55 with primary liver carcinoma and hepatitis B virus infection.

Notes on this clonotype: The conserved closing phenylalanine or tryptophan is absent in this CDR3, likely reflecting a read error. The gene calls are TRBV29-1 and TRBJ2-7; D is unresolved. From germline, CDR1 is SQVTM and CDR2 ANQGSEA. V was trimmed by 0 bases and J by 5 bases, leaving 17 bases between them. This CDR3 spans 15 amino acids. The CDR3 DNA follows: TGCAGCGTTGAAGAAGAGGATGGAATTAGGCACGAGCAGTACCTC. Its translation: CSVEEEDGIRHEQYL.

The chain links TRBV4-1 to TRBJ1-2; 8 bases agree with TRBD1. From germline, CDR1 is MGHRA and CDR2 YSYEKL. The CDR3 has 13 amino acids. The J segment lost 12 bases and the V segment lost 6 bases, leaving 12 bases of the junction unmatched. CDR3 DNA sequence: TGCGCCAGCAGGATTTCGGGGGCAGGGGGCCACACCTTC. This encodes CASRISGAGGHTF.

Comments on this clonotype: A read error may explain this, as a much larger clone is one base away. J is TRBJ2-7 and V is TRBV6-2 or TRBV6-3, with 7 nucleotides matching TRBD2. Germline-derived CDR1 and CDR2 are MNHEY and SVGEGT. The length of the CDR3 is 14 residues. Written as DNA, the CDR3 is TGTGCCGGCAGTTCTCCTAGCGGAAGCTACGAGCAGTACTTC. This encodes CAGSSPSGSYEQYF.

This clonotype was counted at least ten times. The chain recombines TRBV4-1 with TRBJ1-6, with D perhaps matching TRBD1 (5 bases). The CDR3 is 16 amino acids. Germline CDR1 and CDR2: MGHRA and YSYEKL. Trimming removed 0 bases at V and 7 bases at J, with 13 bases between. CDR3 in DNA: TGCGCCAGCAGCCAAGAAGGAGGAGGGGTCAATTCACCCCTCCACTTT. Translating it yields CASSQEGGGVNSPLHF.

As to this clonotype: A much larger clone differs by one base, so this may be a read error. V usage is TRBV6-1 and J usage is TRBJ1-1, with D uncertain. Germline lookup yields CDR1 MNHNS and CDR2 SASEGT. The CDR3 length is 14 residues. CDR3 bases: TGTGCCAGCAAGCTTATTCCCACCGGCACTAAAGCTTTCTTT. Translated, it gives CASKLIPTGTKAFF.

Remarks on this clonotype: This could be a read error, since a much larger clone is one nucleotide away. The genes are TRBV6-2 or TRBV6-3 and TRBJ2-7; no clear D. V shed 5 bases and J shed 3 bases, with 11 bases lying between them. CDR3 length: 13 amino acids. CDR1 is MNHEY and CDR2 is SVGEGT in the germline V gene. CDR3 in DNA: TGTGCCAGCAGTGCCGACCATCACTACGAGCAGTACTTC. Its protein is CASSADHHYEQYF.

At least ten counts were recorded for this clonotype. The chain is built from TRBV10-3 and TRBJ2-1; tentatively, D is TRBD2 (5 bases). V was shortened by 1 base and J by 5 bases, with 9 bases between the two germline ends. This CDR3 is built from 14 residues. From germline, CDR1 is ENHRY and CDR2 SYGVKD. The CDR3 here is CAISEFGSDNEQFF. The DNA of the CDR3 is TGTGCCATCAGTGAGTTCGGTAGCGACAATGAGCAGTTCTTC.

V and J are TRBV5-1 and TRBJ2-7; D ambiguous. CDR1 is SGHRS and CDR2 is YFSETQ in the germline V gene. The V gene lost 5 bases and the J gene lost 5 bases, with 14 bases spanning the gap. This CDR3 comprises 13 residues. The CDR3 nucleotides read TGCGCCAGCAGTTCTCCCCTTCTCCACGAGCAGTACTTC. Amino acid sequence: CASSSPLLHEQYF.

In regard to this clonotype: A much larger clone differs by one base, so this may be a read error. V gene TRBV10-3 combines with J gene TRBJ2-1; D ambiguous. The CDR3 is 19 amino acids. Trimming took off 8 bases at V and 3 bases at J, with 29 bases between the two ends. Germline V gene sequence: CDR1 ENHRY, CDR2 SYGVKD. CDR3 bases: TGTGCCATCGGCCTCCCCGAGACCTCCACAACTACCGTCTACAATGAGCAGTTCTTC. As protein: CAIGLPETSTTTVYNEQFF.

V usage is TRBV11-2 and J usage is TRBJ2-1; tentatively, D is TRBD1 or TRBD2 (5 bases each). Looked up from germline, CDR1 is SGHAT and CDR2 is FQNNGV. The CDR3 sequence is 16 residues long. V was clipped by 0 bases and J by 8 bases, with 17 bases between them. CDR3: CASSLDRLALGDEQFF. The CDR3 bases are TGTGCCAGCAGCTTAGATCGTTTAGCGTTAGGGGATGAGCAGTTCTTC.